This T cell receptor beta chain appears in the sequencing data of a study of blood T cells in healthy people across ages (dated by TCRdb to the mid-2010s). Looking at the study overall: In model experiments, roughly one uniquely barcoded TCR beta cDNA molecule per two T cells was captured by template switching. The study measured age-related changes in TCR beta repertoire diversity using deep sequencing normalized with unique cDNA molecular identifiers. The donors were split into four age groups: young (average 16 years), middle-aged (nearly 40), aged (roughly 68) and long-lived (roughly 77). The study analyzed two additional independent replicas of 1 million unique cDNA reads from the same blood draw for two donors, one aged 18 to 29 and one aged 80 or older. Paper-wide results and their limitations: There was a strong correlation between observed TCR beta diversity and the percentage of naive T cells measured by flow cytometry. Total diversity estimates from one million sequenced T cells were considered lower bounds and underestimates. Donor CMV infection status was unknown, potentially confounding age-related changes in expanded clonotypes. Compared with the aged group, the long-lived group had more naive CD4+ T cells, fewer expanded clones and increased TCR diversity, suggesting age selection. As age increased, observed TCR beta diversity per million T cells dropped in a roughly linear way, and a significant reduction was already evident by age 40. Since profiling was done on bulk unsorted PBMCs, naive and antigen-experienced compartments could not be conclusively compared.

Donors were roughly 40 systemically healthy Caucasian individuals from Russia aged about 6 to 100 years. Around 9.9 milliliters of peripheral blood were collected from each donor into EDTA-treated Vacutainer tubes. Ficoll-Paque density-gradient centrifugation was used to isolate PBMCs, with at least 7 million obtained per sample. Total RNA, at least 5 micrograms per sample, was extracted from PBMCs with Trizol reagent. For every donor, flow cytometry on a PBMC aliquot measured the percentage of naive CD45RAhigh/CD27high T cells. Library method: 5' RACE. The reads were generated on an Illumina HiSeq 2500. A second PCR of about 6 to 12 cycles was run with a J-beta primer mix and a sample-barcoded 5' primer. Each TCR beta cDNA molecule received a unique molecular identifier from a template-switch 5' adaptor carrying 12 random nucleotides. At least 3 million CDR3-containing paired-end reads were obtained from each sample. First-strand cDNA synthesis was performed from all RNA using the Mint cDNA synthesis kit, with priming by a TRBC-specific oligonucleotide. After uracil-DNA glycosylase treatment, a first 18-cycle PCR used universal primers M1SS and BC2_uni_R on all cDNA. In the paper's pipeline: Normalization of each sample was performed by random selection of 1 million high-quality reads, each carrying a distinct molecular identifier. Instead of being binned into consensus sequences, reads with shared molecular identifiers were discarded. MiTCR, set to a Q25 quality threshold and the strictest error-elimination algorithm, was used for CDR3 identification, clonotype clustering and error correction. Lower-bound total TCR beta diversity was estimated with a nonparametric unseen species model using Euler transformation. In-frame beta chains were kept once TCRdb had trimmed the public reads at Q25 with fastp and called clones with MiXCR. Under each unique CDR3 protein, matching rows form one entry showing the most common genes and DNA. These V and J calls rely on TCRdb rather than the paper's analysis. This sample holds hundreds of thousands of distinct CDR3 sequences; around 24% were observed only once. The top ten clonotypes cover roughly 10% of the sample.

The germline V gene specifies MDHEN as CDR1 and SYDVKM as CDR2. Trimming removed 2 bases from V and 4 bases from J, leaving 9 bases between the germline ends. The CDR3 sequence holds 13 residues, the cysteine and phenylalanine included. The only DNA kept is the CDR3, 39 bases in frame from the first base. Remarks on this clonotype: This receptor's antigen is unknown. One base away there is no much larger clone; base qualities are not given.

The same sample was also studied in work on T cells of mothers and their children. As noted in the second study: Nine systemically healthy Caucasian individuals served as donors, namely three mothers together with their six children. cDNA synthesis consumed the entire amount of extracted RNA, loaded at around 1.4 ug RNA in each 15 ul reaction. In the second PCR, sample barcodes and 2-4 random nucleotides were introduced via the M1S primer. Over 8 million TCR beta CDR3 reads were obtained for each mother, and approximately 2.9 million reads were obtained for each child. Thymic selection similarly shapes TCR recombination output in related and unrelated pairs, with minor effect from inherited differences. Normalized repertoire overlap was always slightly but never significantly higher in related than unrelated mother-child pairs. With a sensitivity of approximately 100 clones per million clonotypes, no persistent microchimeric T cell clones were detected. The study used deep NGS to compare TCR beta repertoires of mothers and children, seeking features distinguishing related mother-child pairs from unrelated individuals. The mean age was 40 +/- 4 years for the mothers and about 12 +/- 4 years for the children. After adapters were ligated using NEBNext reagents, the libraries underwent 100+100 nt paired-end sequencing on an Illumina HiSeq 2000. To avoid cross-contamination, the mother libraries and the child libraries were prepared a month apart and sequenced in separate runs. For each donor, somewhere between 500,000 and 2,000,000 distinct TCR beta clonotypes were identified. Naive TCR beta clonotypes were estimated from low-frequency clonotypes matched to each donor's FACS-determined naive share, without sorting.

The sequencing sample was made of blood. The sequence links TRBV28 to TRBJ2-7, with the identity of the D gene unclear. The source is a boy younger than 18 in good health. The DNA sequence is given as TGTGCCAGCAGTTTAAGGCCAACATACGAGCAGTACTTC. Its product reads: CASSLRPTYEQYF.